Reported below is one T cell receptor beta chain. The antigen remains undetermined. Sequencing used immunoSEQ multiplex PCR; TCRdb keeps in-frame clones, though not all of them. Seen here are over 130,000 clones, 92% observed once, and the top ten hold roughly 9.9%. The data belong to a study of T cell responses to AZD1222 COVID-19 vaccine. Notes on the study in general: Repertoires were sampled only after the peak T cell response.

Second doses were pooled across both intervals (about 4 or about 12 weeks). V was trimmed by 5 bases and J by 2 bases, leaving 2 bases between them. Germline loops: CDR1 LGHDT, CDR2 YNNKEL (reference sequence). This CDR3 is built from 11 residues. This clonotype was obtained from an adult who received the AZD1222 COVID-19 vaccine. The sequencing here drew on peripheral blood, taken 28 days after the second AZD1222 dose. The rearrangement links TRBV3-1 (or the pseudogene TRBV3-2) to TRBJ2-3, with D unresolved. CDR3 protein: CASSVTDTQYF. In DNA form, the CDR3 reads TGTGCCAGCAGCGTCACAGATACGCAGTATTTT.